This TCR beta chain was sequenced in a study of CD8 T cells in ankylosing spondylitis. Study conclusions and caveats: Reportedly, significant enrichment of disease-linked clones occurred in matched ankylosing spondylitis synovial fluid. Earlier studies detected some motif variants in reactive arthritis synovial fluid and blood. CD8+ cells made up the disease-linked clones, which were relatively rare in peripheral blood. A motif in TCR beta, a set of roughly 8 highly homologous variants, appeared characteristic of ankylosing spondylitis blood.

Only a few counts were recorded for this clonotype. As yet, its antigen is unknown. The TCR beta libraries were generated through quantitative 5'-RACE incorporating molecular barcodes. TCRdb recomputed calls from the 5' RACE reads with MiXCR, one row per CDR3 protein. Among around 770,000 distinct CDR3 sequences listed, around a fifth were seen once. This clonotype was obtained from a male donor with ankylosing spondylitis. The material sequenced was blood, either unsorted or a sorted T cell fraction (not recorded which).

CDR3 nucleotide sequence: TGTGCCAGCAGTTTACGGACTAGCGGGAGGTTGGGGGGGGCCGGGGAGCTGTTTTTT. Protein sequence: CASSLRTSGRLGGAGELFF. The chain joins TRBV28 to TRBJ2-2, with 14 bases that match TRBD2. The CDR3 has 19 residues. The J segment lost 6 bases and the V segment lost 2 bases, leaving 11 bases of the junction unmatched. The V gene's germline CDR1 is MDHEN and CDR2 SYDVKM.